This T cell receptor (beta chain) was found in a study of T cells after yellow fever vaccination. Study summary: Researchers used SMART-Seq v4 Ultra Low Input to prepare fractions that had low cell numbers. Findings of the study overall: Reappearance after the booster was seen for most primary-vaccination clones, at around 95% CD4 and about 90% CD8. Sorted repertoires could include abundant contaminating clonotypes from bulk cells.

It was through 5'RACE template switching that TCR cDNA was made, with a universal primer site and UMIs added. TCRdb re-analysed the 5' RACE reads in MiXCR, keeping a single row per CDR3 protein. The sample yields about 630,000 distinct CDR3 sequences, approximately 13% seen once. V lost 3 bases, J lost 5 bases, and 9 bases stayed unmatched. The CDR3 runs to 15 residues. The germline V gene has CDR1 MNHNS and CDR2 SASEGT. This clonotype was detected a few times. What it binds is unknown. This chain links TRBV6-1 with TRBJ2-7; 8 nucleotides line up with TRBD1. The sample in question was PBMCs, obtained on the day of the yellow fever booster vaccination. The sequence was obtained from a man aged 30 to 45 who received the YFV17D yellow fever vaccine. CDR3 region: CASSDWTGNFDEQYF. The CDR3 region has the DNA TGTGCCAGCAGTGACTGGACAGGGAACTTCGACGAGCAGTACTTC.